This T cell receptor beta chain was found in a study of T cell repertoires in cytomegalovirus infection. Study-wide context: Indications came from public TCR beta signatures; they pointed to CMV infection and to a matching HLA type.

This CDR3 is built from 21 residues. V lost 1 base, J lost 0 bases, and 25 bases lay in between. Germline-derived CDR1 and CDR2 are LNHDA and SQIVND (reference sequence). MiXCR, applied by TCRdb to the reads, yields one record per CDR3 protein. The repertoire holds some 400,000 distinct CDR3 sequences, with under 40% as singletons. In this sample, this clonotype turned up a few times. This clonotype originated in a human donor in good health (CMV status not recorded). Some clones in this sample may be carry-over from other donors' samples. Sequences were obtained from PBMCs. This chain links TRBV19 with TRBJ2-4, with D tentatively TRBD1 (7 bases). The CDR3 loop is CASSIGAAGQGGPLAKNIQYF. The CDR3 DNA follows: TGTGCCAGTAGTATAGGGGCTGCTGGTCAGGGGGGACCACTAGCCAAAAACATTCAGTACTTC.